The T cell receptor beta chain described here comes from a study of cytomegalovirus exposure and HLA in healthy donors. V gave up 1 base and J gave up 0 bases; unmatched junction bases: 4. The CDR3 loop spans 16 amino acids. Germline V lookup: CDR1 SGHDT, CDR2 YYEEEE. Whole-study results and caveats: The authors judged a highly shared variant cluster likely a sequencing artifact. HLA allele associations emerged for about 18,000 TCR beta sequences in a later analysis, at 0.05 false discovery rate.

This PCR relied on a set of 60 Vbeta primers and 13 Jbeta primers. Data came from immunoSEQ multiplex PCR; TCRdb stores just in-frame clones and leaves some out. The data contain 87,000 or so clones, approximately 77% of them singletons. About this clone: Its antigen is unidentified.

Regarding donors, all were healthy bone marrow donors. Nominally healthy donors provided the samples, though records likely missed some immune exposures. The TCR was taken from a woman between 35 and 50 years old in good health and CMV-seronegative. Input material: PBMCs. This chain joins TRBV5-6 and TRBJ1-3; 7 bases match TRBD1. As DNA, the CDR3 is TGTGCCAGCAGCTTGTTGGGACAGAACTCTGGAAACACCATATATTTT. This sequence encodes CASSLLGQNSGNTIYF.